These T cell receptor beta chains were read from a single sample in a study of blood T cell repertoires in COVID-19. Data came from immunoSEQ multiplex PCR; TCRdb stores just in-frame clones and leaves some out. This sample carries 250,000 or so clones, around 89% of them seen once, and the ten largest clones take about 4%. The sequenced material came from PBMCs or T cells enriched from blood (not recorded which). Source of these receptors: a woman younger than 45 with acute COVID-19. Both conserved end residues are part of each CDR3. Each record gives: D gene, CDR3 length, clone size, V gene, J gene, CDR3 DNA, CDR3 protein. D genes are given only for firm matches. Size tells how often a clone was seen (once, few, many) or the class of an expanded clone, and some rows leave it out.

NA	19	NA	TRBV5-1	TRBJ2-1	TGCGCCAGCAGCCCCTTGGGGGGCGGGAGCGGCACCCCCTACAATGAGCAGTTCTTC	CASSPLGGGSGTPYNEQFF
NA	12	NA	TRBV28	TRBJ1-2	TGTGCCAGCAGTTTATCAGGGTATGGCTACACCTTC	CASSLSGYGYTF
TRBD1	14	NA	TRBV6-1	TRBJ2-7	TGTGCCAGCAGTGAAGGAGGCAGGGGGTACGAGCAGTACTTC	CASSEGGRGYEQYF
NA	15	NA	TRBV5-4	TRBJ1-6	TGTGCCAGTAGCCGAGGGAGGGGCGTTAATTCACCCCTCCACTTT	CASSRGRGVNSPLHF
TRBD1	13	NA	TRBV28	TRBJ1-5	TGTGCCAGCAGGACAGGGACGTATCAGCCCCAGCATTTT	CASRTGTYQPQHF
NA	16	NA	TRBV19	TRBJ1-2	TGTGCCAGTAGTATAGCCTCCGGGACAAAAGACTATGGCTACACCTTC	CASSIASGTKDYGYTF
TRBD2	16	NA	TRBV4-1	TRBJ2-3	TGCGCCAGCAGCCTCTCGACTAGCGGGACGTCAGATACGCAGTATTTT	CASSLSTSGTSDTQYF
NA	16	NA	TRBV5-5	TRBJ1-2	TGTGCCAGCAGCTTGGGGGAGGACCGAAGGGAGGTTGGCTACACCTTC	CASSLGEDRREVGYTF
NA	16	NA	TRBV11-3	TRBJ2-2	TGTGCCAGCAGCAAACAGGGATCCGAGAACACCGGGGAGCTGTTTTTT	CASSKQGSENTGELFF
NA	16	NA	TRBV24-1	TRBJ2-5	TGTGCCACCAGTGAGGCACGGGGTGTGTACCAAGAGACCCAGTACTTC	CATSEARGVYQETQYF
NA	15	NA	TRBV10-3	TRBJ1-6	TGTGCCATCAGCGTACAGGGTCAGGACAATTCACCCCTCCACTTT	CAISVQGQDNSPLHF
NA	11	NA	TRBV12-3/TRBV12-4	TRBJ2-4	TGTGCCAGCAGTTTAAGGGACTCGCAGTACTTC	CASSLRDSQYF
NA	15	NA	TRBV30	TRBJ1-5	TGTGCCTGGAGCGCCCCCGGGAATAGCAATCAGCCCCAGCATTTT	CAWSAPGNSNQPQHF
NA	14	NA	TRBV7-9	TRBJ2-1	TGTGCCAGCAGCTTAGCGTACGGGTTTTATGAGCAGTTCTTC	CASSLAYGFYEQFF
TRBD1	15	NA	TRBV5-4	TRBJ1-2	TGTGCCAGCAGCTTGGATGGACAGGGGGGCGATGGCTACACCTTC	CASSLDGQGGDGYTF
TRBD1	14	NA	TRBV10-3	TRBJ1-1	TGTGCCATCAGTGAGGGAAACAGGGGGTCTGAAGCTTTCTTT	CAISEGNRGSEAFF
TRBD1	14	NA	TRBV19	TRBJ2-7	TGTGCCAGTAGTACCGGACAGGGAGGAGGAGAGCAGTACTTC	CASSTGQGGGEQYF
NA	14	few	TRBV18	TRBJ2-7	TGTGCCAGCTCACCGTCGCAGGGAAGGGGCGAGCAGTACTTC	CASSPSQGRGEQYF
TRBD1	16	NA	TRBV18	TRBJ1-6	TGTGCCAGCTCACCTACACAGGGGGCGCAGGATTCACCCCTCCACTTT	CASSPTQGAQDSPLHF
NA	13	NA	TRBV12-3/TRBV12-4	TRBJ1-2	TGTGCCAGCAGTTTAGATACGGTCTATGGCTACACCTTC	CASSLDTVYGYTF
NA	12	NA	TRBV5-8	TRBJ2-3	TGTGCCAGCAGCCCACACCTAGATACGCAGTATTTT	CASSPHLDTQYF
TRBD2	15	NA	TRBV7-3	TRBJ2-5	TGTGCCAGCAGCGTAAGCGGGAGGGCGACAGAGACCCAGTACTTC	CASSVSGRATETQYF
NA	15	NA	TRBV6-5	TRBJ2-6	TGTGCCAGCCGTCCTGTAGGGGTCGGGGCCAACGTCCTGACTTTC	CASRPVGVGANVLTF
TRBD1	14	NA	TRBV10-3	TRBJ2-7	TGTGCCATCAGAGATGGGACAGGCTCCTACGAGCAGTACTTC	CAIRDGTGSYEQYF